This T cell receptor (beta chain) was sequenced for a study of blood T cell repertoires in COVID-19. Study summary: Nucleic acid was either cDNA or gDNA, and it came from T cells, B-cell-depleted T cells, or PBMCs.

Assignment of participants to cohorts was predicated upon participant-reported clinical history. Recovery among Cohort 3 donors was established by two negative PCRs, clearance, or symptom resolution. In the original analysis: Amplification of reference gene primers was used by the study to estimate nucleated cell counts. Sequencing used immunoSEQ multiplex PCR; TCRdb keeps in-frame clones, though not all of them. That table gives V, J and clone size, and the DNA gave D and trimming. The sample lists fewer than 450,000 clones; around 90% were seen once. Sequencing was carried out using PBMCs or T cells enriched from blood (not recorded which). This TCR came from a woman between 18 and 29 years old who had recovered from COVID-19.

CDR3 DNA sequence: TGTGCCAGCAGCCAAGCCCAAACAGCTTGGGAAAACATTCAGTACTTC. Encoded protein: CASSQAQTAWENIQYF. The rearrangement uses TRBV3-1 (or the pseudogene TRBV3-2) and TRBJ2-4; no clear D. The CDR3 length is 16 residues. CDR1 and CDR2 from the germline V gene are LGHDT and YNNKEL (reference sequence). Trimming removed 1 base from V and 5 bases from J, with 15 bases in between.